These T cell receptor beta chains were read from a single sample in a study of shared clonotypes between healthy human individuals. Measured with immunoSEQ multiplex PCR; TCRdb has only the in-frame clones, and not every one. The table shows more than 1 million clones, with about four fifths occurring only once. Sequenced material: memory CD4+ T cells from PBMCs. The origin of the receptors is a man younger than 30 in good health. Some clones in this sample may be carry-over from other donors' samples. Each CDR3 is given with its conserved first and last residue. The D gene is left open where the match is weak. The size entry is marked missing in some rows and otherwise reads once, few, many or a size class.

>-|-|TRBV7-9|TRBJ2-7|14
TGTGCCAGCAGCGAGGGACCGCACTCCTACGAGCAGTACTTC
CASSEGPHSYEQYF
>-|-|TRBV15|TRBJ1-6|13
TGTGCCACCAGCAGGCAGGTGAATTCACCCCTCCACTTT
CATSRQVNSPLHF
>TRBD2|once|TRBV27|TRBJ2-7|14
TGTGCCAGCGGCCGGGTGGATGGAGCGGGGGAGCAGTACTTC
CASGRVDGAGEQYF
>-|-|TRBV5-1|TRBJ1-1|17
TGCGCCAGCAGCTTGCGAGGGTTGGGGGCAGGGAACACTGAAGCTTTCTTT
CASSLRGLGAGNTEAFF
>-|-|TRBV18|TRBJ1-5|14
TGTGCCAGCTCACCCGACAGACGCAATCAGCCCCAGCATTTT
CASSPDRRNQPQHF
>-|-|TRBV6-4|TRBJ2-7|16
TGTGCCAGCCAAAGATCCTGGACCTCGACTTCCTACGAGCAGTACTTC
CASQRSWTSTSYEQYF
>TRBD1|-|TRBV10-2|TRBJ1-1|19
TGCGCCAGCAGTGGTCCAGGGGGCTTTTCACGATTCGGGAACACTGAAGCTTTCTTT
CASSGPGGFSRFGNTEAFF
>-|-|TRBV5-1|TRBJ1-1|15
TGCGCCAGCAGCTTGTACGGGATAAAGAACACTGAAGCTTTCTTT
CASSLYGIKNTEAFF
>-|-|TRBV6-6|TRBJ2-7|13
TGTGCCAGCAATTACGAGGGACTGGGCGAGCAGTACTTC
CASNYEGLGEQYF
>-|-|TRBV7-3|TRBJ1-1|15
TGTGCCAGCAGCTTAAAGGGGGGCGCGAACACTGAAGCTTTCTTT
CASSLKGGANTEAFF
>-|-|TRBV4-3|TRBJ1-1|14
TGCGCCAGCAGCCAAGGAGGAGGGCCCACTGAAGCTTTCTTT
CASSQGGGPTEAFF
>-|-|TRBV28|TRBJ2-7|14
TGTGCCAGCAGTCCGACTAGAATGGTCCACGAGCAGTACTTC
CASSPTRMVHEQYF
>-|-|TRBV10-3|TRBJ2-1|12
TGTGCCATCAGTGAGTCGGGCGATGAGCAGTTCTTC
CAISESGDEQFF
>-|few|TRBV29-1|TRBJ1-5|13
TGCAGCGCCTCCGGGCAGGTTGGACAGCCCCAGCATTTT
CSASGQVGQPQHF
>-|-|TRBV13|TRBJ1-1|13
TGTGCCAGCAGTGATGAGGGGAGCACTGAAGCTTTCTTT
CASSDEGSTEAFF
>-|-|TRBV28|TRBJ1-3|15
TGTGCCAGCAGCGGAGGGGCAAGCTCTGGAAACACCATATATTTT
CASSGGASSGNTIYF
>TRBD1|-|TRBV7-2|TRBJ2-5|14
TGTGCCAGCAGCTTGGGCAGGGGGCAAGAGACCCAGTACTTC
CASSLGRGQETQYF
>-|once|TRBV10-1|TRBJ2-5|15
TGCGCCAGCAGTGAGTCGAAGGGACCCCAAGAGACCCAGTACTTC
CASSESKGPQETQYF
>TRBD1|-|TRBV5-6|TRBJ1-1|16
TGTGCCAGCAGCTTGATTGGACAGGGGATAGACACTGAAGCTTTCTTT
CASSLIGQGIDTEAFF
>-|-|TRBV7-2|TRBJ2-1|15
TGTGCCAGCATATCTGGGTCTTTGGCCTACAATGAGCAGTTCTTC
CASISGSLAYNEQFF
>TRBD1|few|TRBV4-3|TRBJ1-4|15
TGCGCCAGCAGCCAGCCGGGACAGGGGAATGAAAAACTGTTTTTT
CASSQPGQGNEKLFF
>-|-|TRBV11-2|TRBJ1-1|14
TGTGCCAGCAGCACCTCCTCGGGGGGGCGGGGAGCTTTCTTT
CASSTSSGGRGAFF
>-|-|TRBV28|TRBJ2-2|15
TGTGCCAGCAGACACCGGGACGGAACCACCGGGGAGCTGTTTTTT
CASRHRDGTTGELFF
>-|-|TRBV7-2|TRBJ1-1|13
TGTGCCAGCAGCCCTGCTCTGGGAGCTGAAGCTTTCTTT
CASSPALGAEAFF
>TRBD1|-|TRBV28|TRBJ2-3|14
TGTGCCAGCAGAATACAGGGGGCTACAGATACGCAGTATTTT
CASRIQGATDTQYF
>-|few|TRBV14|TRBJ2-7|15
TGTGCCAGCAGCCAAGATAGGGCAGCTTCCTACGAGCAGTACTTC
CASSQDRAASYEQYF
>TRBD1|-|TRBV5-6|TRBJ2-7|16
TGTGCCAGCAGCCCGGCCGGGACAGGGGGCTTTTACGAGCAGTACTTC
CASSPAGTGGFYEQYF
>TRBD2|many|TRBV5-4|TRBJ2-5|16
TGTGCCAGCAGCATCGTTAGCGGGAGGGGAGGGGAGACCCAGTACTTC
CASSIVSGRGGETQYF
>-|-|TRBV13|TRBJ2-7|14
TGTGCCAGCAGCTTAGGACCTCTCAGACACGAGCAGTACTTC
CASSLGPLRHEQYF
>-|-|TRBV12-5|TRBJ2-5|14
TGTGCTAGTGCTTGGGGGACTTTCCAAGAGACCCAGTACTTC
CASAWGTFQETQYF
>TRBD2|-|TRBV7-2|TRBJ2-7|15
TGTGCCAGCAGCTTTACGGGAGGACCCTCCTACGAGCAGTACTTC
CASSFTGGPSYEQYF